The 16 T cell receptor beta chains given below trace back to one sample, sequenced in a study of shared clonotypes between healthy human individuals. Clones were sequenced by immunoSEQ multiplex PCR, and TCRdb holds only the in-frame ones, with some missing. The sample lists some 470,000 clones, around 80% seen once, with under 15% in the top ten. Sequenced sample: PBMCs. The receptors derive from a woman aged 40 to 55 in good health. Some clones in this sample may be carry-over from other donors' samples.

This clone has only one observation. V is TRBV19 and J is TRBJ2-7; D not certain. Per the germline V gene, CDR1 is LNHDA and CDR2 is SQIVND (reference sequence). Trimming removed 3 bases at V and 3 bases at J, with 9 bases between. The CDR3 spans 13 residues. CDR3 DNA: TGTGCCAGTAGTATCTCATGGCGCTACGAGCAGTACTTC. It translates to CASSISWRYEQYF.

The gene calls are TRBV12-5 and TRBJ2-1, with D possibly matching TRBD2 (6 bases). The V end lost 6 bases, the J end lost 5 bases, and 11 bases lay between the germline ends. The CDR3 has 13 residues. Looked up from germline, CDR1 is LGHNT and CDR2 is FRNRAP. The CDR3 bases are TGTGCTAGTGGGTCTAGCGCCCACAATGAGCAGTTCTTC. Translated: CASGSSAHNEQFF.

The chain links TRBV7-5 to TRBJ2-1; TRBD1, the table's D call, lacks a check against the DNA. TRBV7-5 is assigned pseudogene status. The CDR3 contains 16 residues. CDR3 bases: TGTGCCAGAAGCTGGGCCTGGGCGCTTGATTACAATGAGCAGTTCTTC. Encoded protein: CARSWAWALDYNEQFF.

This chain joins TRBV30 and TRBJ1-6; D uncertain. Germline CDR1 reads GTSNPN; CDR2 reads SVGIG (reference sequence). This CDR3 comprises 14 residues. The V end was cut by 4 bases, the J end by 9 bases, with 16 bases between. This CDR3 is CAWNWHSGGSPLHF. CDR3 nucleotides: TGTGCCTGGAATTGGCACAGTGGAGGTTCACCCCTCCACTTT.

Only one count was recorded for this clone. The genes are TRBV30 and TRBJ1-3; D is uncertain. Germline CDR1 GTSNPN, CDR2 SVGIG (reference sequence). This CDR3 contains 15 residues. Trimming took 0 bases from V and 1 from J, leaving 10 bases between them. The CDR3 region is CAWSVRGPSGNTIYF. As DNA, the CDR3 is TGTGCCTGGAGTGTAAGAGGACCATCTGGAAACACCATATATTTT. Variable domain in full (rest from reference TRBV30 and TRBJ1-3): SQTIHQWPATLVQPVGSPLSLECTVEGTSNPNLYWYRQAAGRGLQLLFYSVGIGQISSEVPQNLSASRPQDRQFILSSKKLLLSDSGFYLCAWSVRGPSGNTIYFGEGSWLTVV.

This clone was detected only a few times. V usage is TRBV28 and J usage is TRBJ1-5; D is unclear. V gave up 3 bases and J gave up 0 bases, with 3 bases separating them. The germline V gene has CDR1 MDHEN and CDR2 SYDVKM. The CDR3 is 13 residues long. CDR3 nucleotides: TGTGCCAGCAGTTTTTATAGCAATCAGCCCCAGCATTTT. It specifies CASSFYSNQPQHF. Looking up the rest from reference TRBV28 and TRBJ1-5 gives the full variable domain: DVKVTQSSRYLVKRTGEKVFLECVQDMDHENMFWYRQDPGLGLRLIYFSYDVKMKEKGDIPEGYSVSREKKERFSLILESASTNQTSMYLCASSFYSNQPQHFGDGTRLSIL.

This clone was seen a handful of times. The chain couples TRBV6-6 to TRBJ1-1; D is possibly TRBD1 (6 bases). CDR1 and CDR2 (germline): MNHNY, SVGAGI (reference sequence). CDR3 length: 14 residues. V lost 7 bases, J lost 5 bases, and 17 bases lay in between. CDR3 sequence: CASTSRGTATEAFF. CDR3 bases: TGTGCCAGCACCTCGAGGGGGACGGCGACTGAAGCTTTCTTT.

In the case of this clone: The germline gene is not matched at one end of the junction; a read error may be the cause. The same CDR3 can be traced to other DNA sequences in this sample. The chain has TRBV7-3 and TRBJ2-3, with D possibly called TRBD1 or TRBD2 (5 bases each). The germline V gene encodes CDR1 SGHTA and CDR2 FQGTGA. The CDR3 contains 15 residues. In DNA, the CDR3 is TGTGCCAGCAGCTTAAACCGTGGGGAGACAGATACGCAGTATTTC. Its translation is CASSLNRGETDTQYF.

The V gene is TRBV15, the J gene TRBJ2-3; D could derive from TRBD1 or TRBD2 (5 bases each). The CDR3 is 15 residues long. Deletions cut 0 bases from V and 2 bases from J, with 9 bases between. Germline V gene sequence: CDR1 LNHNV, CDR2 YYDKDF (reference sequence). The CDR3 DNA sequence: TGTGCCACCAGCAGAGATGGGGACCACACAGATACGCAGTATTTT. It yields the protein CATSRDGDHTDTQYF.

Worth noting for this clone: Other DNA variants within this sample encode the same CDR3. This chain uses TRBV5-1 with TRBJ1-1; perhaps TRBD1 as D (5 bases). Between the trimmed V and J ends, which lost 0 bases and 0 bases, there was a span of 9 bases. The CDR3 spans 15 residues. Germline V lookup: CDR1 SGHRS, CDR2 YFSETQ. The DNA for the CDR3 is TGCGCCAGCAGCTTGGTCGGGGGATTGAACACTGAAGCTTTCTTT. This sequence encodes CASSLVGGLNTEAFF. The variable domain in full, completed from reference TRBV5-1 and TRBJ1-1, reads KAGVTQTPRYLIKTRGQQVTLSCSPISGHRSVSWYQQTPGQGLQFLFEYFSETQRNKGNFPGRFSGRQFSNSRSEMNVSTLELGDSALYLCASSLVGGLNTEAFFGQGTRLTVV.

The chain has TRBV11-3 and TRBJ2-7, with 8 bases fitting TRBD2. J lost 0 bases, V lost 5 bases, and 3 bases had no gene match. This CDR3 is built from 14 residues. The germline V gene has CDR1 SGHNT and CDR2 YENEEA. In DNA form, the CDR3 reads TGTGCCAGCAGCAGCGGGGGCAGCTCCTACGAGCAGTACTTC. It codes for CASSSGGSSYEQYF. The variable domain in full, completed from reference TRBV11-3 and TRBJ2-7, reads EAGVVQSPRYKIIEKKQPVAFWCNPISGHNTLYWYLQNLGQGPELLIRYENEEAVDDSQLPKDRFSAERLKGVDSTLKIQPAELGDSAVYLCASSSGGSSYEQYFGPGTRLTVT.

This clone was counted a single time. This chain links TRBV5-1 with TRBJ1-2; D uncertain. Germline CDR1 reads SGHRS; CDR2 reads YFSETQ. This CDR3 is 14 amino acids long. V lost 2 bases and J 1 base, leaving 9 bases between the germline ends. CDR3 loop: CASSFGSRNYGYTF. The CDR3 coding sequence is TGCGCCAGCAGCTTTGGCAGCCGTAACTATGGCTACACCTTC.

This chain joins TRBV28 and TRBJ2-2; D unclear. This CDR3 comprises 14 residues. Deletions cut 6 bases from V and 6 bases from J, with 14 bases between. Per germline, CDR1 MDHEN and CDR2 SYDVKM. CDR3 sequence (DNA): TGTGCCAGCAGGGACGCTCCCGCTGCCGGGGAGCTGTTTTTT. Translated: CASRDAPAAGELFF.

In its sample, this clone was seen once. This sequence joins TRBV28 and TRBJ2-5; D assignment may be TRBD1 or TRBD2 (6 bases each). The DNA end is more similar to TRBJ2-7, so the J call may be wrong. The CDR3 sequence is 15 residues long. CDR1 and CDR2 from the germline V gene are MDHEN and SYDVKM. The CDR3 loop reads CASLDITGTYYEQYF. CDR3 nucleotide sequence: TGTGCCAGCCTGGACATAACAGGGACTTACTACGAGCAGTACTTC.

This chain uses TRBV10-3 with TRBJ1-5; perhaps TRBD1 as D (6 bases). The germline V gene has CDR1 ENHRY and CDR2 SYGVKD. With 5 bases removed from V and 6 bases from J, the gap between germline ends came to 14 bases. There are 14 residues in the CDR3. CDR3 residues: CAISSRGGSQPQHF. As DNA, the CDR3 is TGTGCCATCAGTTCGCGCGGGGGCAGTCAGCCCCAGCATTTT.

In its sample, this clone was seen once. The chain has TRBV19 and TRBJ1-2; D is possibly TRBD1 (5 bases). The CDR3 sequence is 14 residues long. CDR1 LNHDA and CDR2 SQIVND come from the germline V gene (reference sequence). V lost 0 bases and J 11 bases, leaving 16 bases between the germline ends. The CDR3: CASSIDRDGGRYTF. The CDR3 nucleotides are TGTGCCAGTAGTATAGATCGGGACGGCGGGAGATACACCTTC.